What follows are 22 T cell receptor beta chains derived from one specimen sequenced in a study of vaccination effects on CD4 cells after COVID-19. Assay: immunoSEQ multiplex PCR; the TCRdb copy retains only in-frame clones and omits some. Here the sample spans 77,000 or so clones, about 78% being singletons. Antigen-specific CD4+ T cells were expanded (with viral peptide pools) by the ViraFEST assay ahead of sequencing. Subsequent to a culture period of more than 9 days, CD4+ T cells were isolated. Vaccinees lacked prior SARS-CoV-2 infection and tested negative for nucleocapsid antibodies. What these receptors recognize is not known. Sequencing used CD4+ T cells from PBMCs cultured with SARS-CoV-2 spike peptides, obtained before COVID-19 vaccination. Receptors originate from a human donor who received a COVID-19 vaccine.

The chain has TRBV6-6 and TRBJ1-1, with 9 bases that match TRBD1. This CDR3 spans 16 amino acids. The trim removed 4 bases at V and 4 bases at J, leaving 10 bases unmatched. Germline loops: CDR1 MNHNY, CDR2 SVGAGI (reference sequence). CDR3 coding DNA: TGTGCCAGCAGTTTGACCGGGACAGGGTCGATCACTGAAGCTTTCTTT. Translated: CASSLTGTGSITEAFF.

This clone was counted a few times. This chain joins TRBV27 and TRBJ1-1; a possible D gene is TRBD1 (5 bases). The CDR3 covers 17 residues. Trimming cost V 4 bases and J 4 bases, with 22 bases left between them. Germline assignment: CDR1 MNHEY and CDR2 SMNVEV (reference sequence). The DNA of the CDR3 is TGTGCCAGCAGTTCCCCCTCGGTGGGAAGAGGGGTCACTGAAGCTTTCTTT. Protein sequence: CASSSPSVGRGVTEAFF.

The rearrangement joins TRBV24-1 to TRBJ2-3; D perhaps matches TRBD2 (5 bases). CDR3 length: 16 amino acids. The germline V gene has CDR1 KGHDR and CDR2 SFDVKD. V lost 4 bases and J 1 base, leaving 14 bases between the germline ends. CDR3 sequence reads: CATSDRTSTRTDTQYF. For the CDR3, the DNA is TGTGCCACCAGTGACAGGACTTCGACGCGCACAGATACGCAGTATTTT.

This chain uses TRBV24-1 with TRBJ2-1, with TRBD1 identical over 9 bases. Trimming cost V 2 bases and J 2 bases; bases outside gene matches: 9. There are 18 residues in the CDR3. The V gene's germline CDR1 is KGHDR and CDR2 SFDVKD. The CDR3 coding sequence is TGTGCCACCAGTGATTCCGCCCCGGGACAGGGAACCTACAATGAGCAGTTCTTC. Translated, it gives CATSDSAPGQGTYNEQFF.

CDR3 bases: TGCGCCAGCAGCTTGGTGGGGGTGACTGAAGCTTTCTTT. This gives the protein CASSLVGVTEAFF. The chain joins TRBV5-1 to TRBJ1-1; tentatively, D is TRBD1 (5 bases). In germline, CDR1 is SGHRS, CDR2 YFSETQ. V lost 0 bases, J lost 5 bases, and 8 bases lay in between. The CDR3 spans 13 residues.

This chain connects TRBV6-5 to TRBJ1-4; 10 bases match TRBD1. In germline, CDR1 is MNHEY, CDR2 SVGAGI. J was trimmed by 8 bases and V by 5 bases; bases with no gene match: 8. The CDR3 length is 15 residues. The CDR3 bases are TGTGCCAGCAGTCGGGACAGGGGTTTACTCGAAAAACTGTTTTTT. Its translation: CASSRDRGLLEKLFF.

CDR3 sequence (DNA): TGTGCCAGCAGCCAAGCGGGCAGCACTGAAGCTTTCTTT. Its protein is CASSQAGSTEAFF. The chain is built from TRBV4-2 and TRBJ1-1; D is ambiguous. Germline CDR1 is LGHNA and CDR2 is YNFKEQ. Between the trimmed V and J ends, which lost 1 base and 4 bases, there was a span of 7 bases. This CDR3 comprises 13 residues.

The J gene is TRBJ2-2, the V gene TRBV19; D is perhaps TRBD1 (6 bases). Between the trimmed V and J ends, which lost 1 base and 2 bases, there was a span of 11 bases. Germline V CDR1 and CDR2: LNHDA, SQIVND (reference sequence). The CDR3 is made up of 16 amino acids. CDR3 in amino acids: CASSIGGTQNTGELFF. CDR3 bases: TGTGCCAGTAGTATAGGGGGGACACAAAACACCGGGGAGCTGTTTTTT.

This chain links TRBV19 with TRBJ2-3; D possibly corresponds to TRBD1 (5 bases). V lost 1 base to trimming and J lost 7 bases, with 12 bases between them. Germline values: CDR1 LNHDA, CDR2 SQIVND (reference sequence). The CDR3 is made up of 14 amino acids. The CDR3 sequence: CASSIAQGAYTQYF. The CDR3, as DNA: TGTGCCAGTAGTATAGCGCAGGGTGCATATACGCAGTATTTT. Using reference TRBV19 and TRBJ2-3 for the parts outside the CDR3, the full variable domain is DGGITQSPKYLFRKEGQNVTLSCEQNLNHDAMYWYRQDPGQGLRLIYYSQIVNDFQKGDIAEGYSVSREKKESFPLTVTSAQKNPTAFYLCASSIAQGAYTQYFGPGTRLTVL.

There are a few counts of this clone. The chain combines TRBV10-3 with TRBJ1-2, with 7 positions matching TRBD1. V trimming: 4 bases; J trimming: 1 base; junction bases outside the gene matches: 9. Germline lookup yields CDR1 ENHRY and CDR2 SYGVKD. The CDR3 runs to 16 residues. The CDR3 nucleotides are TGTGCCATCAGTGTGGCCCGGACAGGAGATAACTATGGCTACACCTTC. As protein: CAISVARTGDNYGYTF.

A note on this clone: Other DNA sequences in this specimen translate into the identical CDR3. The genes are TRBV5-1 and TRBJ2-2; TRBD1 might be the D (5 bases). The CDR3 is 14 amino acids. CDR1 and CDR2 from the germline V gene are SGHRS and YFSETQ. The V end lost 2 bases, the J end lost 3 bases, and 8 bases lay between the germline ends. The CDR3 is CASSFTRDTGELFF. The CDR3 nucleotides read TGCGCCAGCAGCTTCACCAGGGACACCGGGGAGCTGTTTTTT.

The chain uses TRBV28 and TRBJ1-2; D perhaps matches TRBD1 (6 bases). Trimming took off 10 bases at V and 5 bases at J, with 11 bases between the two ends. Germline CDR1 is MDHEN and CDR2 is SYDVKM. The CDR3 is 11 amino acids. CDR3 in amino acids: CATGGQYGYTF. The DNA for the CDR3 is TGTGCCACCGGGGGGCAATATGGCTACACCTTC.

The rearrangement joins TRBV27 to TRBJ1-6; D uncertain. This CDR3 is built from 14 residues. Trimming took 3 bases from V and 10 from J, leaving 13 bases between them. The germline CDR1 and CDR2 sequences are MNHEY and SMNVEV (reference sequence). The CDR3 loop is CASSFSAEYSPLHF. DNA for the CDR3: TGTGCCAGCAGTTTTTCTGCAGAGTACTCACCCCTCCACTTT.

This clone was picked up a small number of times. This chain joins TRBV29-1 and TRBJ2-3, with D possibly being TRBD2 (5 bases). V shed 4 bases and J shed 8 bases, with 19 bases lying between them. CDR1 and CDR2 (germline): SQVTM, ANQGSEA. The CDR3 sequence is 14 residues long. The CDR3 protein is CSVGGPEVWGTQYF. The CDR3 DNA is TGCAGCGTTGGGGGTCCGGAGGTTTGGGGTACGCAGTATTTT.

The chain couples TRBV24-1 to TRBJ2-1; no firm D call. This CDR3 has 13 residues. V shed 3 bases and J shed 3 bases, with 5 bases lying between them. CDR1 and CDR2 (germline): KGHDR, SFDVKD. CDR3 bases: TGTGCCACCAGTGATGGAATCTACAATGAGCAGTTCTTC. This translates into CATSDGIYNEQFF.

This clone was detected once. The chain carries TRBV30 and TRBJ1-4; D not resolved. V dropped 3 bases and J dropped 0 bases, with 5 bases sitting between them. The V gene's germline CDR1 is GTSNPN and CDR2 SVGIG (reference sequence). This CDR3 is built from 13 residues. Here the CDR3 DNA reads TGTGCCTGGAGGTTTACAACTAATGAAAAACTGTTTTTT. Amino acid sequence: CAWRFTTNEKLFF.

The chain is built from TRBV6-6 and TRBJ2-1; possibly TRBD1 or TRBD2 for D (5 bases each). The CDR3 consists of 15 residues. Germline CDR1 is MNHNY and CDR2 is SVGAGI (reference sequence). V lost 2 bases and J 0 bases, leaving 8 bases between the germline ends. The DNA for the CDR3 is TGTGCCAGCAGTTACGGGGGAAGCTCCTACAATGAGCAGTTCTTC. This translates into CASSYGGSSYNEQFF.

J is TRBJ2-1 and V is TRBV19; D is perhaps TRBD2 (7 bases). V shed 2 bases and J shed 5 bases, with 13 bases lying between them. Looked up from germline, CDR1 is LNHDA and CDR2 is SQIVND (reference sequence). The CDR3 has 15 amino acids. CDR3 bases: TGTGCCAGTAGTATACTAAGGGGGGGGAACAATGAGCAGTTCTTC. Amino acids: CASSILRGGNNEQFF.

The chain couples TRBV19 to TRBJ2-3; no clear D gene. The length of the CDR3 is 14 residues. Between the trimmed V and J ends, which lost 5 bases and 2 bases, there was a span of 11 bases. The germline V gene has CDR1 LNHDA and CDR2 SQIVND (reference sequence). Here the CDR3 DNA reads TGTGCCAGTAGTCGACGTACCAACACAGATACGCAGTATTTT. This gives the protein CASSRRTNTDTQYF.

This clone was detected a few times. J is TRBJ1-3 and V is TRBV9; 9 positions agree with TRBD1. The V gene end was trimmed by 5 bases and the J gene end by 5 bases; junction bases not matched to a gene: 5. This CDR3 is 14 amino acids long. Germline V lookup: CDR1 SGDLS, CDR2 YYNGEE. CDR3 loop: CASSEGTGRNTIYF. DNA for the CDR3: TGTGCCAGCAGTGAAGGGACAGGGAGAAACACCATATATTTT.

V is TRBV3-1 (or the pseudogene TRBV3-2) and J is TRBJ2-1; D is perhaps TRBD2 (6 bases). Germline-derived CDR1 and CDR2 are LGHDT and YNNKEL (reference sequence). V gave up 3 bases and J gave up 9 bases, with 18 bases separating them. The CDR3 has 15 amino acids. In nucleotides, the CDR3 is TGTGCCAGCAGCCAGATCCTAGCGTCTGGGGGTGAGCAGTTCTTC. Its protein product is CASSQILASGGEQFF.

The gene calls are TRBV11-2 and TRBJ2-1; D unclear. V lost 3 bases and J lost 0, with 12 bases in between. Per germline, CDR1 SGHAT and CDR2 FQNNGV. This CDR3 is 16 amino acids long. This chain's CDR3 is CASSLFGLSSYNEQFF. The CDR3 nucleotides are TGTGCCAGCAGCTTGTTCGGGTTAAGCTCCTACAATGAGCAGTTCTTC.